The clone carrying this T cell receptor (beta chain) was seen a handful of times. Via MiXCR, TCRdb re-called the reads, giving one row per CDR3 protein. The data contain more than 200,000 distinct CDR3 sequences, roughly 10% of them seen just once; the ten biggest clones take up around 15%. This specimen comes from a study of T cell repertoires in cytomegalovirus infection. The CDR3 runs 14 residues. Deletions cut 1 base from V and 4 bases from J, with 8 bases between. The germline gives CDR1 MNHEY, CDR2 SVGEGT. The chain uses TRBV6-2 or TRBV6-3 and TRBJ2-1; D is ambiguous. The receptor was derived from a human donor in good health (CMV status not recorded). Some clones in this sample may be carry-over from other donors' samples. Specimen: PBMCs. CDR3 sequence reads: CASSYLTSYNEQFF. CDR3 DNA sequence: TGTGCCAGCAGTTACTTAACTTCATACAATGAGCAGTTCTTC.